This is a list of T cell receptor beta chains from one sample in a study of human T cells and chemical hapten exposure. Each CDR3 protein is one row after TCRdb ran MiXCR on the RACE reads. This sample has 100,000 or so distinct CDR3 sequences, with about 10% found just once. The sample here was whole blood, taken in connection with sensitization to the hapten diphenylcyclopropenone (DPC). The receptors come from a man aged 40-49 years with alopecia areata. Some clones in this sample may be carry-over from other donors' samples. Each CDR3 is given with its conserved first and last residue. D genes are given only for firm matches. Expanded clones get a size class; other rows say once, few or many, or leave the size out.

J | size | D | V | DNA | CDR3
TRBJ2-1 | - | TRBD2 | TRBV28 | TGTGCCAGCAGGATCGGGACTAGCGGCTACAATGAGCAGTTCTTC | CASRIGTSGYNEQFF
TRBJ1-3 | many | - | TRBV30 | TGTGCCTGGACGTTCAGGGTGGACACCATATATTTT | CAWTFRVDTIYF
TRBJ2-7 | few | - | TRBV5-4 | TGTGCCAGCAGCCGGAGTTGGGACGGACACCCCAGCTCCTACGAGCAGTACTTC | CASSRSWDGHPSSYEQYF
TRBJ2-4 | few | - | TRBV20-1 | TGCAGTGCTAGGGGTCTAGCAGAAAACATTCAGTACTTC | CSARGLAENIQYF
TRBJ2-2 | few | - | TRBV7-9 | TGTGCCAGCATAGTATCGGAGGGAATAAACACCGGGGAGCTGTTTTTT | CASIVSEGINTGELFF
TRBJ2-3 | many | - | TRBV20-1 | TGCAGTGCCGGGCTAGCGCGCACAGATACGCAGTATTTT | CSAGLARTDTQYF
TRBJ2-3 | few | TRBD2 | TRBV5-4 | TGTGCCAGCAGCCCGAGCGGGAGAAATTTGATAGTCACAGATACGCAGTATTTT | CASSPSGRNLIVTDTQYF
TRBJ2-3 | - | TRBD1 | TRBV12-5 | TGTGCTAGTGGTTTGGTACAGGGGGCGTCAGATACGCAGTATTTT | CASGLVQGASDTQYF
TRBJ1-1 | few | - | TRBV29-1 | TGCAGCGCCCGAGAGGGGTACACTGAAGCTTTCTTT | CSAREGYTEAFF
TRBJ2-5 | few | - | TRBV7-8 | TGTGCCAGCAGCCTTGGACGTTCCGAAGAGACCCAGTACTTC | CASSLGRSEETQYF
TRBJ1-5 | - | - | TRBV6-2/TRBV6-3 | TGTGCCAGCAGTTACGAGGGAATTCAGCCCCAGCATTTT | CASSYEGIQPQHF
TRBJ2-3 | - | - | TRBV12-3/TRBV12-4 | TGTGCCAGCATGGACGGCCGAGGTTCAGATACGCAGTATTTT | CASMDGRGSDTQYF
TRBJ1-3 | - | - | TRBV6-2/TRBV6-3 | TGTGCCAGCAGTCCGCGGGCGATCTCTGGAAACACCATATATTTT | CASSPRAISGNTIYF
TRBJ2-1 | - | - | TRBV21-1 | TGTGCCAGCAGCACAACTTACCTAACGGAAAGCTCCTACAATGAGCAGTTCTTC | CASSTTYLTESSYNEQFF
TRBJ1-5 | many | - | TRBV2 | TGTGCCAGCGGCCAGGGGTTAGGCAATCAGCCCCAGCATTTT | CASGQGLGNQPQHF
TRBJ1-5 | many | - | TRBV4-2 | TGTGCCAGCAGCCAGTTAGTGAATCAGCCCCAGCATTTT | CASSQLVNQPQHF
TRBJ1-2 | few | - | TRBV18 | TGTGCCAGCTCACCAGACGCTAACTATGGCTACACCTTC | CASSPDANYGYTF
TRBJ2-1 | many | TRBD2 | TRBV6-6 | TGTGCCAGCAGTTACTGGTCCTCGGGGAGGGGCAATGAGCAGTTCTTC | CASSYWSSGRGNEQFF
TRBJ2-3 | - | TRBD2 | TRBV7-2 | TGTGCCAGCAGCTCACCGACTAGCGGGAGAGATGTAACAGATACGCAGTATTTT | CASSSPTSGRDVTDTQYF